This T cell receptor (beta chain) was obtained from a study of T cell responses to AZD1222 COVID-19 vaccine. Study background: Second-dose recipients at about 4 or about 12 weeks were treated as one pooled group.

In its sample, this clone was seen a few times. Trimming took 1 base from V and 1 from J, leaving 15 bases between them. The CDR3 extends over 17 amino acids. Looked up from germline, CDR1 is KGHSH and CDR2 is LQKENI. Clones were read by immunoSEQ multiplex PCR, and TCRdb kept only the in-frame ones, dropping some. The sample yields 85,000 to 90,000 clones, over 75% seen once. The sequences come from peripheral blood, collected on day 0 of AZD1222 vaccination. This chain joins TRBV18 and TRBJ2-3; D is possibly TRBD1 (5 bases). This TCR derives from an adult in good health. For the CDR3, the DNA is TGTGCCAGCTCACCACGAGGACACCTAAAGGGCACAGATACGCAGTATTTT. Translated, it gives CASSPRGHLKGTDTQYF.